Sequencing of this T cell receptor (beta chain) was carried out in a study of blood T cell repertoires in COVID-19. CDR3 size: 16 residues. Germline V gives CDR1 MNHEY, CDR2 SVGAGI. With 2 bases removed from V and 7 bases from J, the gap between germline ends came to 18 bases. Those enrolled in Seattle joined during active infection and were followed longitudinally afterward. Sequencing was performed with immunoSEQ multiplex PCR; in TCRdb, only in-frame clones are kept and a portion is missing. The table lists hundreds of thousands of clones, about 90% of them singletons, with around 10% in the top ten.

The chain has TRBV6-5 and TRBJ2-1; maybe TRBD1 (6 bases). The sample comprised peripheral blood. The receptor was derived from a woman in her twenties or thirties with COVID-19, enrolled during active disease. The CDR3 DNA sequence: TGTGCCAGCAGTTACAGGGGACAATCCTTTCGGAATGAGCAGTTCTTC. Translating it yields CASSYRGQSFRNEQFF.